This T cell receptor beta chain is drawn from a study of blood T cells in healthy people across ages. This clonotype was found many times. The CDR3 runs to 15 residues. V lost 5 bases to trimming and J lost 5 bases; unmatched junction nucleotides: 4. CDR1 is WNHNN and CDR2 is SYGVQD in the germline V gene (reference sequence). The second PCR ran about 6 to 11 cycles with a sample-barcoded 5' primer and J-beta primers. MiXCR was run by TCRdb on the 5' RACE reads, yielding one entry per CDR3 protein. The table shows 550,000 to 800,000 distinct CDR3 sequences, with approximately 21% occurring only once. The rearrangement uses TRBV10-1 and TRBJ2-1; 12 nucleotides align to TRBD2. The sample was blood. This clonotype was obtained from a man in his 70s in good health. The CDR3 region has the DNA TGCGCCAGCAGTAGGACTAGCGGGAACCACAATGAGCAGTTCTTC. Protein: CASSRTSGNHNEQFF.